Below, 5 T cell receptor beta chains from the same sample are listed, as sequenced in a study of T cell clones after liver transplantation (dated by TCRdb to about 2019). To prepare the library, the immunoSEQ multiplex PCR assay was applied. The table comes from immuneACCESS by way of TCRdb, which keeps in-frame sequences with V and J called. Part of the clones is missing from these tables; in studies checked, under half for an unresolved V gene and the rest for unknown reasons. This sample comprises about 68,000 clones, almost 95% of them detected only once. Together, the top ten hold roughly 0.9% of the sample. Sequencing was performed on CD4+ T cells from blood, taken around 27 months after liver transplant. The receptors originated from a human patient who received a liver transplant. After a transplant, the donor of the graft may account for some T cells.

This clone has just one count. The chain employs TRBV6-5 and TRBJ2-1, with 9 bases lining up with TRBD2. The CDR3 loop spans 14 amino acids. Unmatched junction bases numbered 4, after V lost 5 bases and J lost 5 bases. CDR1 and CDR2 from the germline V gene are MNHEY and SVGAGI. Here the CDR3 reads CASSVRTSDNEQFF. DNA of the CDR3: TGTGCCAGCAGTGTCCGGACTAGCGACAATGAGCAGTTCTTC.

This rearrangement joins TRBV6-1 to TRBJ1-1; a possible D gene is TRBD1 (5 bases). The CDR3 has 12 residues. V lost 4 bases and J 4 bases, leaving 7 bases between the germline ends. Germline assignment: CDR1 MNHNS and CDR2 SASEGT. The CDR3 bases are TGTGCCAGCAGTGTGGGGGGCACTGAAGCTTTCTTT. It yields the protein CASSVGGTEAFF.

The gene calls are TRBV5-1 and TRBJ2-2, with TRBD1 matching over 7 bases. From germline, CDR1 is SGHRS and CDR2 YFSETQ. This CDR3 region has 16 residues. J lost 1 base, V lost 0 bases, and 3 bases had no gene match. The CDR3 loop is CASSLARTGNTGELFF. In nucleotides, the CDR3 is TGCGCCAGCAGCTTGGCGCGGACAGGGAACACCGGGGAGCTGTTTTTT.

The chain recombines TRBV2 with TRBJ2-6; no clear D gene. V was trimmed by 4 bases and J by 0 bases, leaving 7 bases between them. The CDR3 extends over 15 amino acids. The germline CDR1 and CDR2 sequences are SNHLY and FYNNEI. The CDR3 loop is CASSADGSGANVLTF. In DNA, the CDR3 is TGTGCCAGCAGTGCCGACGGCTCTGGGGCCAACGTCCTGACTTTC.

The chain recombines TRBV28 with TRBJ2-2; D uncertain. Germline CDR1 reads MDHEN; CDR2 reads SYDVKM. V lost 6 bases, J lost 8 bases, and 16 bases lay in between. The CDR3 sequence is 14 residues long. The CDR3 DNA sequence: TGTGCCAGCAGAGTGGAAGGGCGAGGAGGGGAGCTGTTTTTT. Translation gives CASRVEGRGGELFF. Drawing the rest from reference TRBV28 and TRBJ2-2, the complete variable domain is DVKVTQSSRYLVKRTGEKVFLECVQDMDHENMFWYRQDPGLGLRLIYFSYDVKMKEKGDIPEGYSVSREKKERFSLILESASTNQTSMYLCASRVEGRGGELFFGEGSRLTVL.